This record covers a single TCR beta chain. Its antigen remains unidentified. The entry originates in a study of T cell responses to AZD1222 COVID-19 vaccine. Study-wide findings and caveats: Baseline seropositivity characterized only six AZD1222 recipients.

This CDR3 is 12 amino acids long. Produced via immunoSEQ multiplex PCR; TCRdb's table is partial and in-frame only. The sample consists of fewer than 110,000 clones, about 92% of them appearing once. V usage is TRBV22-1 and J usage is TRBJ1-5; TRBD1, the D gene given by the table, was not confirmed from the DNA. TRBV22-1 is reported as a pseudogene. The sequencing used peripheral blood, collected on day 0 of AZD1222 vaccination. This clonotype was sampled from an adult in good health. In DNA form, the CDR3 reads TGTCCTGGGAGACATAGCAATCAGCCCCAGCATTTT. This sequence encodes CPGRHSNQPQHF.